Listed here are 24 T cell receptor beta chains from one sample, sequenced in a study of T cell changes during pregnancy in multiple sclerosis. Some clones are missing from TCRdb's copy, which holds only in-frame ones; the method was immunoSEQ multiplex PCR. Of tens of thousands of clones listed, 90% to 95% were seen once; the top ten hold less than 3%. The source was peripheral blood, collected before pregnancy. All receptors derive from a female donor with multiple sclerosis, enrolled in a pregnancy study.

The genes are TRBV2 and TRBJ1-1, with 7 positions matching TRBD1. The V gene's germline CDR1 is SNHLY and CDR2 FYNNEI. Trimming cost V 3 bases and J 11 bases; bases outside gene matches: 15. The CDR3 length is 15 residues. CDR3 amino acids: CASSDWVGTALMAFF. The CDR3 DNA sequence: TGTGCCAGCAGTGATTGGGTCGGGACAGCTCTTATGGCTTTCTTT.

The CDR3 reads CAISEGRQNTEAFF. For the CDR3, the DNA is TGTGCCATCAGTGAGGGCAGGCAGAACACTGAAGCTTTCTTT. The chain links TRBV10-3 to TRBJ1-1; D unclear. Germline V gene data show CDR1 as ENHRY and CDR2 as SYGVKD. This CDR3 has 14 residues. V was clipped by 2 bases and J by 1 base, with 8 bases between them.

The chain joins TRBV29-1 to TRBJ2-7, with 7 nucleotides matching TRBD1. The ends lost 0 bases at V and 1 base at J; junction bases unmatched: 18. The germline CDR1 and CDR2 sequences are SQVTM and ANQGSEA. The CDR3 is made up of 19 amino acids. The CDR3 spells CSVEELVLKRDRYSYEQYF. In DNA form, the CDR3 reads TGCAGCGTTGAAGAGCTAGTCCTTAAAAGGGACAGATATTCCTACGAGCAGTACTTC.

The rearrangement links TRBV27 to TRBJ1-1; D call uncertain. Trimming took 2 bases from V and 0 from J, leaving 4 bases between them. The CDR3 is made up of 13 amino acids. From germline, CDR1 is MNHEY and CDR2 SMNVEV (reference sequence). CDR3 coding DNA: TGTGCCAGCAGTTTAAGCATGAACACTGAAGCTTTCTTT. Its protein product is CASSLSMNTEAFF.

This sequence joins TRBV28 and TRBJ2-7; D might be TRBD1 (6 bases). CDR3 length: 14 amino acids. The V end lost 7 bases, the J end lost 2 bases, and 15 bases lay between the germline ends. Germline V gives CDR1 MDHEN, CDR2 SYDVKM. CDR3 residues: CASITGTPTYEQYF. The CDR3 DNA sequence: TGTGCCAGCATCACCGGGACACCAACCTACGAGCAGTACTTC.

The J gene is TRBJ2-1, the V gene TRBV5-4; D uncertain. The germline V gene encodes CDR1 SGHNT and CDR2 YYREEE (reference sequence). The V and J ends lost 0 bases and 0 bases respectively, with 13 bases between them. The CDR3 sequence is 17 residues long. CDR3 DNA sequence: TGTGCCAGCAGCTTGGTACCCCACCTAAGCTCCTACAATGAGCAGTTCTTC. It specifies CASSLVPHLSSYNEQFF.

This clone is a singleton in its sample. V and J are TRBV27 and TRBJ1-5; TRBD1 agrees at 10 bases. The CDR3 contains 17 residues. Germline lookup yields CDR1 MNHEY and CDR2 SMNVEV (reference sequence). The junction had 11 bases not matched to a gene; V was cut back by 5 bases and J by 4 bases. The CDR3 is CASSRRTGQGSNQPQHF. DNA for the CDR3: TGTGCCAGCAGTCGGCGAACGGGACAGGGGTCTAATCAGCCCCAGCATTTT.

J is TRBJ1-4 and V is TRBV5-1, with D perhaps matching TRBD1 (5 bases). Trimming took off 0 bases at V and 8 bases at J, with 11 bases between the two ends. The CDR3 spans 14 residues. CDR1 and CDR2 (germline): SGHRS, YFSETQ. The CDR3 region has the DNA TGCGCCAGCAGCTTGGACAGGCCCGAGGAAAAACTGTTTTTT. Translation gives CASSLDRPEEKLFF.

The gene calls are TRBV5-1 and TRBJ2-1, with 12 bases identical to TRBD2. Germline CDR1 is SGHRS and CDR2 is YFSETQ. V shed 1 base, J shed 7 bases, and the junction held 6 bases outside the gene matches. The CDR3 runs to 16 residues. The CDR3 here is CASSLILAGGGNEQFF. CDR3 nucleotides: TGCGCCAGCAGCTTGATTCTAGCGGGAGGGGGAAATGAGCAGTTCTTC.

This sequence joins TRBV2 and TRBJ2-7; no clear D. CDR1 SNHLY and CDR2 FYNNEI come from the germline V gene. Trimming shortened V by 7 bases and J by 2 bases, and 9 bases separated the two germline ends. The CDR3 spans 12 residues. For the CDR3, the DNA is TGTGCCAGCACAGGCCGAGCCTACGAGCAGTACTTC. Encoded protein: CASTGRAYEQYF.

The genes are TRBV19 and TRBJ1-2; 9 bases agree with TRBD1. CDR1 and CDR2 from the germline V gene are LNHDA and SQIVND (reference sequence). This CDR3 spans 13 amino acids. Unmatched junction bases numbered 6, after V lost 9 bases and J lost 4 bases. This CDR3 reads CASRDRVLYGYTF. CDR3 coding DNA: TGTGCCAGCCGGGACAGGGTACTCTATGGCTACACCTTC.

The chain links TRBV6-1 to TRBJ2-7; perhaps TRBD1 as D (5 bases). This CDR3 has 13 amino acids. Trimming cost V 8 bases and J 0 bases, with 11 bases left between them. Germline V gene data show CDR1 as MNHNS and CDR2 as SASEGT. The chain's CDR3 is CASLPDSSYEQYF. As DNA, the CDR3 is TGTGCCAGCCTGCCCGACAGCTCCTACGAGCAGTACTTC.

The CDR3, as DNA: TGTGCCAGCAATGACAATCCTGGGACTGAAGCTTTCTTT. Protein product: CASNDNPGTEAFF. The rearrangement uses TRBV6-5 and TRBJ1-1; D gene unclear. This CDR3 region has 13 residues. Looked up from germline, CDR1 is MNHEY and CDR2 is SVGAGI. The V end was cut by 7 bases, the J end by 5 bases, with 14 bases between.

The J gene is TRBJ2-3, the V gene TRBV27, with D unclear. From germline, CDR1 is MNHEY and CDR2 SMNVEV (reference sequence). CDR3 length: 15 amino acids. V was shortened by 3 bases and J by 1 base, with 11 bases between the two germline ends. CDR3 DNA: TGTGCCAGCAGTTTTATCACACCCGGCACAGATACGCAGTATTTT. This sequence encodes CASSFITPGTDTQYF.

The chain combines TRBV5-6 with TRBJ2-3; TRBD2 aligns across 15 bases. CDR3 length: 15 residues. The V gene's germline CDR1 is SGHDT and CDR2 YYEEEE. Losses at the gene ends were 6 bases for V and 6 bases for J; bases not matched to a gene: 5. Here the CDR3 reads CASTPGTSGRDTQYF. Written as DNA, the CDR3 is TGTGCCAGCACCCCCGGGACTAGCGGGAGGGATACGCAGTATTTT.

The V gene is TRBV2, the J gene TRBJ2-5; D remains unclear. V was pared by 11 bases and J by 5 bases, with 12 bases between. This CDR3 comprises 11 residues. Germline CDR1 reads SNHLY; CDR2 reads FYNNEI. This CDR3 is CAGGNSETQYF. In DNA form, the CDR3 reads TGTGCCGGCGGCAATTCGGAGACCCAGTACTTC. The full variable domain, with the rest looked up from reference TRBV2 and TRBJ2-5, is EPEVTQTPSHQVTQMGQEVILRCVPISNHLYFYWYRQILGQKVEFLVSFYNNEISEKSEIFDDQFSVERPDGSNFTLKIRSTKLEDSAMYFCAGGNSETQYFGPGTRLLVL.

J is TRBJ2-3 and V is TRBV7-9, with 7 bases matching TRBD2. V lost 4 bases and J lost 5; bases outside the gene matches: 6. The CDR3 has 14 amino acids. Germline V gene data show CDR1 as SEHNR and CDR2 as FQNEAQ (reference sequence). The CDR3 sequence: CASSYLREGDTQYF. DNA for the CDR3: TGTGCCAGCAGCTATCTCAGGGAGGGAGATACGCAGTATTTT.

The rearrangement links TRBV9 to TRBJ2-6; 12 positions agree with TRBD1. This CDR3 is 18 amino acids long. J lost 0 bases, V lost 4 bases, and 5 bases had no gene match. Germline V gene sequence: CDR1 SGDLS, CDR2 YYNGEE. CDR3 nucleotides: TGTGCCAGCAGCCCGGGACAGGGGGCTTACTCTGGGGCCAACGTCCTGACTTTC. Protein product: CASSPGQGAYSGANVLTF.

This clone appeared a single time. This chain uses TRBV19 with TRBJ1-5, with 8 bases aligning to TRBD1. This CDR3 is built from 16 residues. Trimming removed 6 bases from V and 4 bases from J; junction bases left unmatched: 11. Germline V lookup: CDR1 LNHDA, CDR2 SQIVND (reference sequence). The CDR3 DNA is TGTGCCAGTAGCTTACTAGACAGGGGTCGGAATCAGCCCCAGCATTTT. It encodes CASSLLDRGRNQPQHF.

The genes are TRBV7-6 and TRBJ1-2, with TRBD1 as a possible D gene (5 bases). This CDR3 contains 15 residues. V was clipped by 5 bases and J by 2 bases, with 15 bases between them. The germline V gene has CDR1 SGHVS and CDR2 FNYEAQ. CDR3 coding DNA: TGTGCCAGCAGCCCCGCGGGAGGGGCAAACTATGGCTACACCTTC. This encodes CASSPAGGANYGYTF.

The chain links TRBV6-1 to TRBJ1-3; TRBD1 is a possible D gene (6 bases). CDR1 and CDR2 (germline): MNHNS, SASEGT. The CDR3 sequence is 13 residues long. Trimming pared 8 bases from V and 4 bases from J, leaving 12 bases between. The CDR3 DNA sequence: TGTGCCAGCCTCCGGACAGAAGGAAACACCATATATTTT. It is translated as CASLRTEGNTIYF.

V is TRBV28 and J is TRBJ2-1, with 10 bases that match TRBD2. Germline CDR1 MDHEN, CDR2 SYDVKM. The V segment lost 8 bases and the J segment 8 bases; nucleotides outside the gene matches: 12. The CDR3 is 15 residues long. The chain's CDR3 is CASHPLAGDRYEQFF. CDR3 DNA sequence: TGTGCCAGCCACCCCCTAGCGGGGGACCGTTATGAGCAGTTCTTC.

This clone has more than one count but fewer than ten. CDR3 in amino acids: CASSVGANTEAFF. DNA of the CDR3: TGTGCCAGCAGCGTAGGAGCGAACACTGAAGCTTTCTTT. The V gene is TRBV9, the J gene TRBJ1-1; the D is unclear. Germline lookup yields CDR1 SGDLS and CDR2 YYNGEE. The CDR3 sequence is 13 residues long. V dropped 0 bases and J dropped 1 base, with 4 bases sitting between them.

V usage is TRBV5-1 and J usage is TRBJ2-1; 8 bases align to TRBD1. This CDR3 region has 17 residues. Per germline, CDR1 SGHRS and CDR2 YFSETQ. V lost 2 bases and J lost 8; bases outside the gene matches: 15. The CDR3 loop reads CASSLVRTGMSADEQFF. CDR3 DNA sequence: TGCGCCAGCAGCTTAGTGCGGACAGGGATGTCAGCAGATGAGCAGTTCTTC.